The T cell receptor beta chain under discussion was sequenced for a study of cytomegalovirus exposure and HLA in healthy donors. The overall study: Genotyping of about 400 donors showed that 80% to 85% belonged to the Caucasian-associated ancestry cluster. Findings of the study overall: Analysis performed later showed TCR beta chains linked to HLA being more clonally expanded than equally common others. The records held CMV serostatus as the only immune exposure information.

Turning to this clone: Its antigen is undetermined.

This CDR3 spans 12 amino acids. Germline trimming cut 10 bases from V and 2 bases from J; bases unmatched to any gene: 5. The germline V gene has CDR1 LNHDA and CDR2 SQIVND (reference sequence). Primers for the PCR totalled 60 Vbeta and 13 Jbeta. Here immunoSEQ multiplex PCR was the method, and the copy in TCRdb shows in-frame clones only, minus some. This sample contains about 130,000 clones. The chain uses TRBV19 and TRBJ2-7, with TRBD1 matching over 7 bases. This TCR was recovered from a man aged 25-45 years in good health and CMV-seronegative. Sequencing used PBMCs. The CDR3 DNA sequence: TGTGCCACCGGGGACAGCACCTACGAGCAGTACTTC. This codes for CATGDSTYEQYF.